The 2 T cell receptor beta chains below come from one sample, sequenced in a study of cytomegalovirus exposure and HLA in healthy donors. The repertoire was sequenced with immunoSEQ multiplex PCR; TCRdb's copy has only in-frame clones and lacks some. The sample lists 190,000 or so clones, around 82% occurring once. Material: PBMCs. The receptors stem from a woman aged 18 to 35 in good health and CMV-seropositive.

The CDR3 DNA reads TGTGCCAGCAGCTTGATCCAGGCCGGGGAGCTGTTTTTT. This translates into CASSLIQAGELFF. This chain links TRBV5-4 with TRBJ2-2; no definite D call. Germline CDR1 SGHNT, CDR2 YYREEE (reference sequence). This CDR3 has 13 residues. V was shortened by 1 base and J by 6 bases, with 7 bases between the two germline ends.

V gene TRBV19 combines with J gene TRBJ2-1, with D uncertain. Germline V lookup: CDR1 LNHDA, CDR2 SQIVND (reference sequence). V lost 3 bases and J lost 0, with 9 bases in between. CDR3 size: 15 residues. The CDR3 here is CASSIPGSSYNEQFF. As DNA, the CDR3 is TGTGCCAGTAGTATTCCAGGAAGCTCCTACAATGAGCAGTTCTTC.